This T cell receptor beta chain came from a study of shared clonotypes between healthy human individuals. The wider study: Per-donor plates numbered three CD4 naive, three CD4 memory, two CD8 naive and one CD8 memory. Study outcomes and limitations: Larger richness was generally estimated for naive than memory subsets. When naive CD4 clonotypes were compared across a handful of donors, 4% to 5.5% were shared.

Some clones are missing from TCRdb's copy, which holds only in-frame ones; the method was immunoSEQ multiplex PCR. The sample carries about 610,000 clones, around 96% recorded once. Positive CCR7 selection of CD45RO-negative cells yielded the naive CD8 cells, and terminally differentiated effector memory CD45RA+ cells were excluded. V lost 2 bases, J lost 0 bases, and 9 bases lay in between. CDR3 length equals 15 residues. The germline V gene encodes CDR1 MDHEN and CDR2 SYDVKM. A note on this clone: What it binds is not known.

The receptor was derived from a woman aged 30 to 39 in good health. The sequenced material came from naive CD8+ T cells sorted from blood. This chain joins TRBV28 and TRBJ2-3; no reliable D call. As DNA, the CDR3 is TGTGCCAGCAGTTTACTCCTCCAAAGCACAGATACGCAGTATTTT. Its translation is CASSLLLQSTDTQYF.